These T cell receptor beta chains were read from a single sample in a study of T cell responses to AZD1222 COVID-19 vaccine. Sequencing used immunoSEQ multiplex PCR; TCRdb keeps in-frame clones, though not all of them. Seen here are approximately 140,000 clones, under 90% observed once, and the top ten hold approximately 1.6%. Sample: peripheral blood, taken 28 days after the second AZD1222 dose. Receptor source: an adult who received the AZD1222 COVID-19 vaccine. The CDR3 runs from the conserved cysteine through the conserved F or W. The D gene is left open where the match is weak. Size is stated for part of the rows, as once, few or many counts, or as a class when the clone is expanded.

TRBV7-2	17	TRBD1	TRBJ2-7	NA	CASSKPGQGFLTYEQYF	TGTGCCAGCAGTAAACCGGGACAGGGGTTCCTTACCTACGAGCAGTACTTC
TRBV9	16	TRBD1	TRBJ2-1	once	CASSPGGTGGMNEQFF	TGTGCCAGCAGCCCTGGGGGGACAGGGGGCATGAATGAGCAGTTCTTC
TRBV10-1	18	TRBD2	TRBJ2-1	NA	CASSPGASGRGGHNEQFF	TGCGCCAGCAGTCCCGGGGCTAGCGGGAGGGGGGGGCACAATGAGCAGTTCTTC
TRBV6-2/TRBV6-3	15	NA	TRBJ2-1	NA	CASSQLFGGKNEQFF	TGTGCCAGCAGTCAACTGTTTGGGGGGAAAAATGAGCAGTTCTTC
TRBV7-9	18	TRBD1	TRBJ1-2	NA	CASSPREPDRDSRYGYTF	TGTGCCAGCAGCCCCCGAGAACCTGACAGGGACTCTCGCTATGGCTACACCTTC
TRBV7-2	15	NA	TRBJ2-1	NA	CASSLAYGPYNEQFF	TGTGCCAGCAGCTTAGCCTACGGGCCTTACAATGAGCAGTTCTTC
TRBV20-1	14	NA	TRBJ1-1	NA	CSASHPGTNTEAFF	TGCAGTGCTAGTCATCCAGGAACGAACACTGAAGCTTTCTTT
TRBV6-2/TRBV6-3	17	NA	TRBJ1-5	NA	CASSPVGGSPSNQPQHF	TGTGCCAGCAGTCCCGTGGGAGGGTCCCCCAGCAATCAGCCCCAGCATTTT
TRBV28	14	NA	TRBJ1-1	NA	CASTSPQGNTEAFF	TGTGCCAGCACAAGCCCCCAGGGAAACACTGAAGCTTTCTTT
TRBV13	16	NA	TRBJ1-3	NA	CASSSRGSSSGNTIYF	TGTGCCAGCAGCTCTAGGGGGTCGAGCTCTGGAAACACCATATATTTT
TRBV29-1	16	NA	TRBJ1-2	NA	CSVGGFGPGLGYGYTF	TGCAGCGTTGGGGGGTTTGGTCCAGGGTTGGGCTATGGCTACACCTTC
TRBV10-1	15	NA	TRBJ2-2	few	CASSERGTNTGELFF	TGCGCCAGCAGTGAGCGGGGTACGAACACCGGGGAGCTGTTTTTT
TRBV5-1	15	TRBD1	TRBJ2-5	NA	CASRMGTGGLETQYF	TGCGCCAGCAGAATGGGGACAGGGGGACTAGAGACCCAGTACTTC
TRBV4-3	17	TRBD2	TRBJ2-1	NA	CASSQDWASGSNDEQFF	TGCGCCAGCAGCCAAGATTGGGCTAGCGGGAGTAACGATGAGCAGTTCTTC
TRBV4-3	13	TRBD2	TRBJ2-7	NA	CASSHTSGKGQYF	TGCGCCAGCAGCCATACTAGCGGGAAAGGGCAGTACTTC
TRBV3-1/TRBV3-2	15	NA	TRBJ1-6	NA	CASSQNSDGNSPLHF	TGTGCCAGCAGCCAAAACTCGGACGGCAATTCACCCCTCCACTTT
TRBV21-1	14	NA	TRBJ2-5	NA	CASTGEFYQETQYF	TGTGCCAGCACGGGGGAGTTTTACCAAGAGACCCAGTACTTC
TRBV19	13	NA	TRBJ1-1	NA	CASSISPGTEAFF	TGTGCCAGTAGTATATCCCCCGGCACTGAAGCTTTCTTT
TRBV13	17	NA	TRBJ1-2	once	CASSSSGASKGDYGYTF	TGTGCCAGCAGCTCATCGGGAGCTTCTAAAGGGGACTATGGCTACACCTTC
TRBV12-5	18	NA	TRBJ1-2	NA	CASGFSVSRDPNRYGYTF	TGTGCTAGTGGTTTTTCAGTCTCCCGGGACCCGAACCGCTATGGCTACACCTTC
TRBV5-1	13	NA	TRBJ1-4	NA	CASSFTGNEKLFF	TGCGCCAGCAGCTTCACCGGGAATGAAAAACTGTTTTTT
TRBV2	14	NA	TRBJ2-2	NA	CATGRGRDTGELFF	TGTGCCACCGGAAGAGGGCGGGACACCGGGGAGCTGTTTTTT
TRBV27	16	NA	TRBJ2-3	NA	CASSNHRDKSTDTQYF	TGTGCCAGCAGTAATCACCGGGACAAGAGCACAGATACGCAGTATTTT
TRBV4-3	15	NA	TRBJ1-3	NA	CASSRSRDSGNTIYF	TGCGCCAGCAGCCGGAGCAGGGACTCTGGAAACACCATATATTTT
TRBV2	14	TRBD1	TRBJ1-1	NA	CASSETGWNTEAFF	TGTGCCAGCAGTGAGACAGGGTGGAACACTGAAGCTTTCTTT
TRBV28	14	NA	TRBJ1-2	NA	CASSSPDRLRGYTF	TGTGCCAGCAGTTCCCCGGACAGATTGAGGGGCTACACCTTC
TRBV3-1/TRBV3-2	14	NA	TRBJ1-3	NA	CASSQTVAVNTIYF	TGTGCCAGCAGCCAAACAGTAGCTGTAAACACCATATATTTT
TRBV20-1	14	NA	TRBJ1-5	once	CSASGGGWNQPQHF	TGCAGTGCTAGTGGCGGGGGCTGGAATCAGCCCCAGCATTTT
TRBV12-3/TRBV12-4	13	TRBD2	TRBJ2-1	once	CASSLGLAAEQFF	TGTGCCAGCAGTTTAGGGCTAGCGGCTGAGCAGTTCTTC
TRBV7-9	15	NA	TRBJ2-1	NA	CASSPSPRNLDEQFF	TGTGCCAGCAGCCCATCCCCGCGTAACCTTGATGAGCAGTTCTTC
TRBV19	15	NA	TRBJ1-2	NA	CASSYHLGGGDGYTF	TGTGCCAGTAGTTACCATCTGGGGGGGGGCGATGGCTACACCTTC
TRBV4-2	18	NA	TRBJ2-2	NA	CASSQGGRGPTNTGELFF	TGTGCCAGCAGCCAAGGGGGCCGGGGCCCAACTAACACCGGGGAGCTGTTTTTT
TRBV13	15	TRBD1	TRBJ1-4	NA	CASSLNRGPNEKLFF	TGTGCCAGCAGCCTCAACAGGGGCCCAAATGAAAAACTGTTTTTT
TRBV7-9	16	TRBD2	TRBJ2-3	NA	CASSQLAGGPVDTQYF	TGTGCCAGCAGCCAATTGGCGGGAGGGCCTGTAGATACGCAGTATTTT
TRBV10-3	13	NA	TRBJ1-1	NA	CAISDLARTEAFF	TGTGCCATCAGTGACCTGGCAAGAACTGAAGCTTTCTTT
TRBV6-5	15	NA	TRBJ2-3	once	CASSYSTARPDTQYF	TGTGCCAGCAGTTACTCGACCGCCCGGCCAGATACGCAGTATTTT
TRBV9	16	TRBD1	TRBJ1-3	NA	CASSAQGQLSGNTIYF	TGTGCCAGCAGCGCCCAGGGACAGCTCTCTGGAAACACCATATATTTT
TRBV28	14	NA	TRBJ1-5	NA	CASRRGGTNQPQHF	TGTGCCAGCAGGAGAGGAGGGACCAATCAGCCCCAGCATTTT